This entry describes one T cell receptor (beta chain). Its target is not known. This entry belongs to a study of T-cell memory formation after mild COVID-19. Study results and caveats: The second-wave clones peaking on day 37 were not confirmed as SARS-CoV-2-specific. Within pre-infection memory, some responding clones were found, suggesting cross-reactive memory joined.

Barcoded TCR alpha and TCR beta cDNA libraries with UMIs came from 5'RACE using constant-segment primers. Each CDR3 protein gets one entry after TCRdb re-called the 5' RACE reads with MiXCR. Counted here are about 250,000 distinct CDR3 sequences, about 15% occurring once; the ten biggest clones make up approximately 3.5%. Sequenced input: PBMCs or a T cell subset sorted from them (not recorded which). This clonotype was obtained from a man aged 18 to 30 who had mild COVID-19 (a few samples of this study predate the infection). Cell type and time point are not known.

CDR3 in amino acids: CASSRQWNTEAFF. Written as DNA, the CDR3 is TGTGCCAGCAGTCGCCAATGGAACACTGAAGCTTTCTTT. V is TRBV12-3 or TRBV12-4 and J is TRBJ1-1, with D unclear. The germline V and J ends were trimmed by 5 bases and 1 base, with 8 bases remaining between them. The length of the CDR3 is 13 residues.